This TCR beta chain was found in a study of cytomegalovirus exposure and HLA in healthy donors. Across the whole study: Falling in the Caucasian-associated ancestry cluster were roughly 86% of 398 genotyped donors. Study-level findings and limits: Associated with cytomegalovirus, according to the listing, were some 150 TCR beta chains.

For this clone: Its matching antigen is unknown.

PCR involved 60 Vbeta and 13 Jbeta primers. The table came from immunoSEQ multiplex PCR; TCRdb's copy has only in-frame clones and leaves some out. This sample has some 150,000 clones; approximately 60% occur once, and the top ten carry 2.4%. The origin of this receptor is a woman between 35 and 50 years old in good health and CMV-seronegative. The sequenced sample consisted of PBMCs.

The CDR3 coding sequence is TGTGCCAGCAGTTCATCAGGGGGCGCTTATGGCTACACCTTC. It specifies CASSSSGGAYGYTF. The rearrangement uses TRBV28 and TRBJ1-2, with TRBD1 matching over 8 bases. The CDR3 loop spans 14 amino acids. V lost 4 bases, J lost 5 bases, and 6 bases stayed unmatched. The germline V gene has CDR1 MDHEN and CDR2 SYDVKM.